This is a list of T cell receptor beta chains from one sample in a study of cytomegalovirus exposure and HLA in healthy donors. TCRdb's copy holds only in-frame clones and misses some; the assay was immunoSEQ multiplex PCR. The repertoire table contains about 160,000 clones. Sequencing input: PBMCs. These receptors all come from a woman aged 55-69 years in good health and CMV-seronegative. Both conserved end residues are part of each CDR3. D genes are given only for firm matches.

TRBV6-4,TRBJ1-4,-,CASARGPNEKLFF,TGTGCCAGCGCGCGAGGGCCTAATGAAAAACTGTTTTTT
TRBV5-1,TRBJ1-4,-,CASSYQGLGEKLFF,TGCGCCAGCAGCTACCAGGGGCTGGGGGAAAAACTGTTTTTT
TRBV5-8,TRBJ2-2,TRBD2,CASSLEGLAGVGTGELFF,TGTGCCAGCAGCTTGGAGGGACTAGCGGGAGTTGGCACCGGGGAGCTGTTTTTT
TRBV5-4,TRBJ2-5,-,CASRLGAQETQYF,TGTGCCAGCAGGCTAGGGGCGCAAGAGACCCAGTACTTC
TRBV5-1,TRBJ1-1,-,CASSSPPTEVAFF,TGCGCCAGCAGCTCCCCCCCAACGGAGGTAGCTTTCTTT
TRBV10-1,TRBJ1-4,-,CASSEDSATMGEKLFF,TGCGCCAGCAGTGAGGATTCGGCAACGATGGGCGAAAAACTGTTTTTT
TRBV7-8,TRBJ1-5,-,CASSVPGGGQPQHF,TGTGCCAGCAGCGTACCGGGAGGAGGACAGCCCCAGCATTTT
TRBV4-3,TRBJ1-6,TRBD1,CASSQDRFNSPLHF,TGCGCCAGCAGCCAGGACAGGTTCAATTCACCCCTCCACTTT
TRBV7-6,TRBJ2-2,-,CASSLGEVTPGYGELFF,TGTGCCAGCAGCCTAGGGGAGGTGACGCCGGGGTACGGGGAGCTGTTTTTT
TRBV7-6,TRBJ1-1,-,CASSLFQNTEAFF,TGTGCCAGCAGCTTATTTCAGAACACTGAAGCTTTCTTT
TRBV11-2,TRBJ2-5,-,CASSRQGRETQYF,TGTGCCAGCAGCCGTCAGGGCCGGGAGACCCAGTACTTC
TRBV27,TRBJ1-2,TRBD1,CASKQTGFGYTF,TGTGCCAGCAAACAGACAGGGTTTGGCTACACCTTC
TRBV30,TRBJ1-1,-,CAWAKPGTEAFF,TGTGCCTGGGCTAAACCGGGCACTGAAGCTTTCTTT
TRBV19,TRBJ1-1,TRBD1,CASSIGTGASEAFF,TGTGCCAGTAGTATTGGGACAGGGGCGTCTGAAGCTTTCTTT
TRBV7-6,TRBJ1-1,TRBD1,CASSLRRGDTEAFF,TGTGCCAGCAGCTTGCGCAGGGGGGACACTGAAGCTTTCTTT
TRBV19,TRBJ1-5,-,CATGRENSNQPQHF,TGCGCCACTGGACGGGAGAATAGCAATCAGCCCCAGCATTTT
TRBV6-5,TRBJ2-7,-,CASGGLIYEQYF,TGTGCCAGCGGCGGACTTATCTACGAGCAGTACTTC
TRBV4-3,TRBJ1-5,-,CASGTGRNQPQHF,TGCGCCTCGGGAACTGGGCGCAATCAGCCCCAGCATTTT
TRBV11-2,TRBJ1-1,TRBD1,CASSLEPSTGLNTEAFF,TGTGCCAGCAGCTTAGAACCCTCGACAGGGTTGAACACTGAAGCTTTCTTT
TRBV7-2,TRBJ1-5,-,CASSLAADTQPQHF,TGTGCCAGCAGCTTAGCGGCGGACACTCAGCCCCAGCATTTT
TRBV7-3,TRBJ2-7,-,CASSLEGGGSYEQYF,TGTGCCAGCAGCTTAGAGGGGGGGGGATCCTACGAGCAGTACTTC
TRBV5-8,TRBJ2-7,-,CASSSGAPHF,TGTGCCAGCAGTTCAGGGGCTCCACACTTC
TRBV25-1,TRBJ2-3,TRBD1,CASCRTGSSYTSTDTQYF,TGTGCCAGTTGTCGGACAGGGTCAAGCTACACTAGCACAGATACGCAGTATTTT
TRBV5-6,TRBJ2-7,-,CASSRGEAYEQYF,TGTGCCAGCAGCCGCGGGGAAGCCTACGAGCAGTACTTC
TRBV14,TRBJ2-7,-,CASSPLSSGYEQYF,TGTGCCAGCAGCCCCTTGAGTTCGGGCTACGAGCAGTACTTC
TRBV5-6,TRBJ1-2,TRBD1,CASSIGDREWVYGYTF,TGTGCCAGCAGCATCGGGGACAGGGAGTGGGTCTATGGCTACACCTTC
TRBV28,TRBJ1-4,-,CASSTLKIPGEVELFF,TGTGCCAGCAGCACCCTCAAAATACCCGGGGAAGTTGAACTGTTTTTT